The 10 T cell receptor beta chains given below trace back to one sample, sequenced in a study of beta chain features in type 1 diabetes. The whole isolated RNA underwent reverse transcription, so sequencing captured expressed TCRB transcripts. Clones were sequenced by immunoSEQ multiplex PCR, and TCRdb holds only the in-frame ones, with some missing. Of around 400,000 clones in the sample, roughly 12% were seen once. Sequencing input: naive CD4+ T cells from blood. The receptors were sampled from a man aged 18 to 30 in good health.

The rearrangement joins TRBV4-1 to TRBJ1-4; D unresolved. Germline V CDR1 and CDR2: MGHRA, YSYEKL. CDR3 length: 17 amino acids. Deletions cut 1 base from V and 1 base from J, with 13 bases between. The CDR3 region has the DNA TGCGCCAGCAGCCAAGTGGGGAGGACCCTAACTAATGAAAAACTGTTTTTT. Encoded protein: CASSQVGRTLTNEKLFF.

This chain joins TRBV7-6 and TRBJ1-2, with D perhaps TRBD1 (6 bases). The CDR3 spans 15 residues. With 5 bases removed from V and 6 bases from J, the gap between germline ends came to 19 bases. Germline V lookup: CDR1 SGHVS, CDR2 FNYEAQ. Here the CDR3 DNA reads TGTGCCAGCAGCCCCGGTACCCACAGGGTCGATGGCTACACCTTC. Residues: CASSPGTHRVDGYTF.

The rearrangement links TRBV9 to TRBJ2-3; TRBD2 matches at 8 bases. V gave up 3 bases and J gave up 9 bases; unmatched junction bases: 9. CDR3 length equals 14 residues. Germline V lookup: CDR1 SGDLS, CDR2 YYNGEE. CDR3 nucleotide sequence: TGTGCCAGCAGCGACCAAATGGGACTAGTAACGCAGTATTTT. Translating it yields CASSDQMGLVTQYF.

The rearrangement uses TRBV7-3 and TRBJ2-6; tentative D call: TRBD1 (5 bases). The length of the CDR3 is 15 residues. Per the germline V gene, CDR1 is SGHTA and CDR2 is FQGTGA. The V gene lost 4 bases and the J gene lost 0 bases, with 7 bases spanning the gap. The CDR3 sequence: CASSSDSSGANVLTF. The DNA of the CDR3 is TGTGCCAGCAGCTCCGACAGCTCTGGGGCCAACGTCCTGACTTTC. Full variable domain (rest looked up from reference TRBV7-3 and TRBJ2-6): GAGVSQTPSNKVTEKGKYVELRCDPISGHTALYWYRQSLGQGPEFLIYFQGTGAADDSGLPNDRFFAVRPEGSVSTLKIQRTERGDSAVYLCASSSDSSGANVLTFGAGSRLTVL.

Only a few counts were recorded for this clone. V usage is TRBV7-2 and J usage is TRBJ2-2; 13 bases map to TRBD2. Germline V gives CDR1 SGHTA, CDR2 FQGNSA. V dropped 2 bases and J dropped 4; count of bases not matched to a gene: 1. This CDR3 spans 16 amino acids. This CDR3 is CASSLTSGRVTGELFF. CDR3 in DNA: TGTGCCAGCAGCTTAACTAGCGGGAGGGTCACCGGGGAGCTGTTTTTT.

This clone showed up just a few times. Other DNA sequences in the same sample also yield this CDR3. The rearrangement joins TRBV7-9 to TRBJ1-1; TRBD1 agrees at 8 bases. The V gene end was trimmed by 4 bases and the J gene end by 1 base; junction bases not matched to a gene: 2. The CDR3 loop spans 14 amino acids. In germline, CDR1 is SEHNR, CDR2 FQNEAQ (reference sequence). In nucleotides, the CDR3 is TGTGCCAGCAGCTCCGGACAGGGGAACACTGAAGCTTTCTTT. Translating gives CASSSGQGNTEAFF. Full variable domain (remainder filled in from reference TRBV7-9 and TRBJ1-1): DTGVSQNPRHKITKRGQNVTFRCDPISEHNRLYWYRQTLGQGPEFLTYFQNEAQLEKSRLLSDRFSAERPKGSFSTLEIQRTEQGDSAMYLCASSSGQGNTEAFFGQGTRLTVV.

The gene calls are TRBV6-5 and TRBJ2-3; 7 nucleotides agree with TRBD1. V lost 5 bases to trimming and J lost 1 base; unmatched junction nucleotides: 6. The length of the CDR3 is 15 residues. The germline V gene encodes CDR1 MNHEY and CDR2 SVGAGI. The CDR3 bases are TGTGCCAGCAGTGGAAGGGGACAGCGCACAGATACGCAGTATTTT. It encodes CASSGRGQRTDTQYF.

The chain carries TRBV5-4 and TRBJ2-5; 10 bases line up with TRBD2. In germline, CDR1 is SGHNT, CDR2 YYREEE (reference sequence). After removal of 4 bases from V and 3 bases from J, the junction contained 6 bases not matched to a gene. This CDR3 has 15 amino acids. CDR3 amino acids: CASSHGLADEETQYF. DNA for the CDR3: TGTGCCAGCAGCCACGGACTAGCGGACGAAGAGACCCAGTACTTC. Using reference TRBV5-4 and TRBJ2-5 for the parts outside the CDR3, the full variable domain is ETGVTQSPTHLIKTRGQQVTLRCSSQSGHNTVSWYQQALGQGPQFIFQYYREEENGRGNFPPRFSGLQFPNYSSELNVNALELDDSALYLCASSHGLADEETQYFGPGTRLLVL.

This clone was counted ten times or more. V is TRBV28 and J is TRBJ1-2; no firm D call. Germline CDR1 and CDR2: MDHEN and SYDVKM. The length of the CDR3 is 11 residues. Trimming left V 4 bases short and J 3 bases short, with 3 bases between. CDR3 loop: CASSSYYGYTF. The CDR3, as DNA: TGTGCCAGCAGTTCCTACTATGGCTACACCTTC.

In this sample, this clone turned up a few times. This rearrangement joins TRBV5-1 to TRBJ2-1, with D tentatively TRBD2 (5 bases). This CDR3 contains 16 residues. V gave up 0 bases and J gave up 0 bases, with 10 bases separating them. Germline values: CDR1 SGHRS, CDR2 YFSETQ. CDR3 sequence (DNA): TGCGCCAGCAGCTTGGTCATTGGGAGCTCCTACAATGAGCAGTTCTTC. Translated: CASSLVIGSSYNEQFF. Full variable domain (missing parts from reference TRBV5-1 and TRBJ2-1): KAGVTQTPRYLIKTRGQQVTLSCSPISGHRSVSWYQQTPGQGLQFLFEYFSETQRNKGNFPGRFSGRQFSNSRSEMNVSTLELGDSALYLCASSLVIGSSYNEQFFGPGTRLTVL.